This T cell receptor beta chain was identified in a study of T cell responses to AZD1222 COVID-19 vaccine. Study-wide findings and caveats: Nearly half of the spike-specific TCRs reportedly recognize variant regions that carry no mutations.

Repertoires were generated with immunoSEQ multiplex PCR, while TCRdb's copy carries only in-frame clones and drops some. Of 150,000 or so clones in the sample, 92% were seen once. Details on this clone: The antigen is undetermined.

Combined were second doses at about 4 or about 12 weeks. Germline trimming cut 1 base from V and 1 base from J; bases unmatched to any gene: 5. The germline gives CDR1 LGHDT, CDR2 YNNKEL (reference sequence). The CDR3 is made up of 18 amino acids. The sequence derives from an adult who received the AZD1222 COVID-19 vaccine. The material was peripheral blood, obtained 28 days after the second AZD1222 dose. The rearrangement uses TRBV3-1 (or the pseudogene TRBV3-2) and TRBJ1-3, with 12 bases matching TRBD1. In DNA, the CDR3 is TGTGCCAGCAGCCAAGGGGGACAGGGGGCCCGATCTGGAAACACCATATATTTT. Its protein is CASSQGGQGARSGNTIYF.